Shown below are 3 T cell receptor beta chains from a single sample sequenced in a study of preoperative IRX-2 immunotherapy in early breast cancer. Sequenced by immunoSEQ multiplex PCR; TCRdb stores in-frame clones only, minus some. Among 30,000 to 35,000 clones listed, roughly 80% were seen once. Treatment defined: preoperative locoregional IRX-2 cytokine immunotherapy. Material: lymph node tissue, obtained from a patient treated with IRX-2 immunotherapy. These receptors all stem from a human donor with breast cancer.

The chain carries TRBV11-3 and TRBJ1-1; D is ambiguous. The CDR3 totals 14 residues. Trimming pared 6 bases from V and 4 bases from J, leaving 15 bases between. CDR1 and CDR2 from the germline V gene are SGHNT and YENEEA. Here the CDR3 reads CASSFGPDTTEAFF. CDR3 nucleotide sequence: TGTGCCAGCAGTTTCGGGCCAGATACCACTGAAGCTTTCTTT.

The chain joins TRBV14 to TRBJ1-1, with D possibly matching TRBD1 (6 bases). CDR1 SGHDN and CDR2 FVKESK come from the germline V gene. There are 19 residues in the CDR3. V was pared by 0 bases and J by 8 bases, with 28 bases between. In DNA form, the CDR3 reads TGTGCCAGCAGCCAAGAGATCAAAAATTATGGGGGGCTGGCTCCCGAAGCTTTCTTT. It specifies CASSQEIKNYGGLAPEAFF.

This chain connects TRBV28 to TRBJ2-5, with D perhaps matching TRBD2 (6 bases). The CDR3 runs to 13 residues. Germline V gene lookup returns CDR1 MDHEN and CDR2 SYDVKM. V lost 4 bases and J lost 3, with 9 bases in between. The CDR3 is CASSSREKETQYF. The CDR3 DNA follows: TGTGCCAGCAGTTCCCGGGAGAAAGAGACCCAGTACTTC.